This entry features one T cell receptor beta chain sequence. The germline CDR1 and CDR2 sequences are SEHNR and FQNEAQ (reference sequence). This CDR3 has 15 residues. V lost 0 bases to trimming and J lost 0 bases, with 9 bases between them. This sample was included in a study of T cell repertoires in cytomegalovirus infection. TCRdb ran MiXCR on the reads and lists one entry per CDR3 protein. In the table there are around 530,000 distinct CDR3 sequences, about 15% of which are singletons. The J gene is TRBJ2-7, the V gene TRBV7-9; TRBD2 might be the D (6 bases). The origin of this receptor is a human donor in good health (CMV status not recorded). Some clones in this sample may be carry-over from other donors' samples. The sequencing sample was made of CD8+ T cells from PBMCs. DNA for the CDR3: TGTGCCAGCAGCTTAGCGGAGGGAAGCTCCTACGAGCAGTACTTC. Amino acids: CASSLAEGSSYEQYF. The variable domain in full, completed from reference TRBV7-9 and TRBJ2-7, reads DTGVSQNPRHKITKRGQNVTFRCDPISEHNRLYWYRQTLGQGPEFLTYFQNEAQLEKSRLLSDRFSAERPKGSFSTLEIQRTEQGDSAMYLCASSLAEGSSYEQYFGPGTRLTVT.